Listed below are T cell receptor beta chains from one sample, sequenced in a study of lymphopenia after photon versus proton radiotherapy. Clones were read by immunoSEQ multiplex PCR, and TCRdb kept only the in-frame ones, dropping some. Here the sample spans approximately 71,000 clones, roughly 91% being singletons. The starting material was peripheral blood, obtained from a patient treated with photon-based radiotherapy. The source is a woman in her 70s with pancreatic cancer. Each CDR3 is given with its conserved first and last residue. The order of the fields is D gene, J gene, clone size, V gene, CDR3 protein, CDR3 DNA. D genes are given only for firm matches. Size tells how often a clone was seen (once, few, many) or the class of an expanded clone, and some rows leave it out.

>NA|TRBJ2-5|NA|TRBV7-9
CASSLGAQETQYF
TGTGCCAGCAGCTTAGGGGCTCAAGAGACCCAGTACTTC
>NA|TRBJ2-5|NA|TRBV5-8
CASSLAQGRAETQYF
TGTGCCAGCAGCTTGGCACAGGGGAGGGCAGAGACCCAGTACTTC
>NA|TRBJ2-7|NA|TRBV5-1
CASSLVGEGQAYEQYF
TGCGCCAGCAGCTTGGTCGGAGAGGGACAAGCCTACGAGCAGTACTTC
>NA|TRBJ2-6|NA|TRBV7-3
CASSSSNVLTF
TGTGCCAGCAGCTCATCCAACGTCCTGACTTTC
>TRBD1|TRBJ2-2|once|TRBV19
CASSSGGAPGELFF
TGTGCCAGTAGTTCAGGGGGCGCGCCCGGGGAGCTGTTTTTT
>NA|TRBJ2-5|NA|TRBV6-5
CASSYSRQETQYF
TGTGCCAGCAGCTACTCTCGTCAAGAGACCCAGTACTTC
>NA|TRBJ2-1|few|TRBV7-2
CASSLGGTEQFF
TGTGCCAGCAGCTTAGGGGGAACGGAGCAGTTCTTC
>NA|TRBJ2-5|NA|TRBV2
CASSERLARGTQYF
TGTGCCAGCAGTGAAAGGCTGGCGAGGGGGACCCAGTACTTC
>TRBD1|TRBJ2-6|NA|TRBV11-2
CASSAGTGRSYGANVLTF
TGTGCCAGCAGCGCAGGGACAGGGAGGTCGTACGGGGCCAACGTCCTGACTTTC
>NA|TRBJ1-1|NA|TRBV19
CASKALGRRMNTEAFF
TGTGCCAGTAAAGCGTTGGGACGGAGAATGAACACTGAAGCTTTCTTT
>NA|TRBJ1-5|once|TRBV27
CASSFEGVNQPQHF
TGTGCCAGCAGTTTCGAAGGGGTCAATCAGCCCCAGCATTTT
>NA|TRBJ2-4|NA|TRBV1
CTSSLRGARAKNIQYF
TGCACCAGCAGCTTGCGGGGGGCTCGGGCCAAAAACATTCAGTACTTC
>NA|TRBJ2-7|medium-sized|TRBV6-4
CASSDSGEVDYEQYF
TGTGCCAGCAGTGACTCAGGGGAGGTGGACTACGAGCAGTACTTC
>NA|TRBJ1-1|NA|TRBV10-3
CAISESTVNTEAFF
TGTGCCATCAGTGAGTCGACAGTGAACACTGAAGCTTTCTTT
>TRBD1|TRBJ1-2|NA|TRBV6-5
CASAGTDYGYTF
TGTGCCAGCGCTGGGACAGACTATGGCTACACCTTC
>NA|TRBJ2-5|once|TRBV7-9
CASSPLGGREQETQYF
TGTGCCAGCAGCCCCCTTGGGGGGCGGGAGCAAGAGACCCAGTACTTC
>NA|TRBJ2-2|few|TRBV6-6
CASSYQTTNTGELFF
TGTGCCAGCAGTTATCAGACAACAAACACCGGGGAGCTGTTTTTT
>NA|TRBJ2-2|NA|TRBV6-4
CASSPQDTGELFF
TGTGCCAGCAGCCCACAGGACACCGGGGAGCTGTTTTTT
>NA|TRBJ1-1|NA|TRBV18
CASSTTGMNTEAFF
TGTGCCAGCTCAACTACAGGGATGAACACTGAAGCTTTCTTT
>NA|TRBJ2-1|once|TRBV7-2
CASSLGDYHNEQFF
TGTGCCAGCAGCTTAGGAGACTACCACAATGAGCAGTTCTTC
>TRBD2|TRBJ2-3|NA|TRBV27
CASSAKITTSGRSTDTQYF
TGTGCCAGCAGTGCTAAAATAACTACTAGCGGGAGAAGCACAGATACGCAGTATTTT
>NA|TRBJ2-3|NA|TRBV7-2
CASSFASGTDTQYF
TGTGCCAGCAGCTTCGCCAGCGGCACAGATACGCAGTATTTT
>TRBD1|TRBJ2-7|NA|TRBV19
CASSPGQAYEQYF
TGTGCCAGTAGCCCCGGACAGGCCTACGAGCAGTACTTC
>NA|TRBJ2-3|NA|TRBV7-2
CASSLVFGGGTDTQYF
TGTGCCAGCAGCTTAGTGTTTGGCGGGGGCACAGATACGCAGTATTTT
>NA|TRBJ2-1|NA|TRBV18
CASSPLAATYNEQFF
TGTGCCAGCTCACCTTTAGCCGCAACCTACAATGAGCAGTTCTTC
>NA|TRBJ2-1|once|TRBV7-8
CASSQSTHEQFF
TGTGCCAGCAGCCAGTCAACCCATGAGCAGTTCTTC
>TRBD2|TRBJ2-7|NA|TRBV13
CASSSHGTSVKSSYEQYF
TGTGCCAGCAGCTCCCACGGGACTAGCGTTAAGAGCTCCTACGAGCAGTACTTC
>TRBD1|TRBJ2-5|NA|TRBV27
CASSSDRGTETQYF
TGTGCCAGCAGTTCCGACAGGGGGACGGAGACCCAGTACTTC
>NA|TRBJ2-1|NA|TRBV19
CASTPGRGLSYNEQFF
TGTGCCAGTACCCCCGGTCGGGGGCTGTCCTACAATGAGCAGTTCTTC
>NA|TRBJ1-2|NA|TRBV11-1
CASSLANQGRPHGYTF
TGTGCCAGCAGCTTAGCAAACCAGGGACGGCCACATGGCTACACCTTC
>NA|TRBJ2-7|NA|TRBV5-1
CASSLGPDKSREQYF
TGCGCCAGCAGCTTGGGACCGGACAAGTCTCGTGAGCAGTACTTC
>TRBD2|TRBJ2-7|NA|TRBV27
CASSLSPRVGLAGGLTYEQYF
TGTGCCAGCAGTTTATCGCCACGAGTTGGACTAGCGGGAGGGCTCACATACGAGCAGTACTTC
>NA|TRBJ2-2|NA|TRBV11-3
CASSFIPNTGELFF
TGTGCCAGCAGCTTCATCCCTAACACCGGGGAGCTGTTTTTT
>NA|TRBJ1-2|NA|TRBV10-3
CAISEQGPTSYGYTF
TGTGCCATCAGTGAACAGGGCCCAACTTCCTATGGCTACACCTTC
>NA|TRBJ2-4|NA|TRBV7-8
CASSLARVGERKNIQYF
TGTGCCAGCAGCTTAGCGCGTGTAGGGGAGAGGAAAAACATTCAGTACTTC
>NA|TRBJ1-1|NA|TRBV11-3
CASSMSRGTEAFF
TGTGCCAGCAGCATGTCCAGGGGCACTGAAGCTTTCTTT
>NA|TRBJ2-1|NA|TRBV14
CASSQEPRNEQFF
TGTGCCAGCAGCCAAGAACCCAGAAATGAGCAGTTCTTC
>NA|TRBJ1-3|NA|TRBV30
CAWSTNQGASGNTIYF
TGTGCCTGGAGTACAAATCAGGGAGCCTCTGGAAACACCATATATTTT
>TRBD1|TRBJ1-2|NA|TRBV9
CASSSGQKVYGYTF
TGTGCCAGCAGCTCGGGACAGAAGGTCTATGGCTACACCTTC
>NA|TRBJ2-5|NA|TRBV7-9
CASSLGSTNQETQYF
TGTGCCAGCAGCTTAGGGTCGACGAACCAAGAGACCCAGTACTTC
>NA|TRBJ2-2|NA|TRBV7-9
CASSLLAGSMLNTGELFF
TGTGCCAGCAGCTTATTGGCAGGGTCGATGCTGAACACCGGGGAGCTGTTTTTT
>NA|TRBJ2-6|NA|TRBV6-6
CASSATGASGANVLTF
TGTGCCAGCAGCGCGACAGGAGCCTCTGGGGCCAACGTCCTGACTTTC
>TRBD1|TRBJ2-1|NA|TRBV9
CASSVEQTGIEQFF
TGTGCCAGCAGCGTAGAACAGACAGGGATTGAGCAGTTCTTC
>NA|TRBJ2-3|once|TRBV5-1
CASSLNTDTQYF
TGCGCCAGCAGCCTCAACACAGATACGCAGTATTTT
>TRBD2|TRBJ2-7|once|TRBV10-3
CAISESRAGVGEQYF
TGTGCCATCAGTGAGTCCCGAGCGGGAGTAGGCGAGCAGTACTTC
>NA|TRBJ2-1|NA|TRBV5-6
CASSLRSYNEQFF
TGTGCCAGCAGCTTGCGGTCCTACAATGAGCAGTTCTTC
>NA|TRBJ2-2|NA|TRBV11-3
CASSLGLGPVNTGELFF
TGTGCCAGCAGCCTAGGTTTAGGCCCCGTAAACACCGGGGAGCTGTTTTTT
>TRBD1|TRBJ2-7|NA|TRBV4-1
CASSLGQGAVEQYF
TGCGCCAGCAGCCTCGGACAGGGGGCGGTCGAGCAGTACTTC
>NA|TRBJ1-5|NA|TRBV6-5
CAIHGEGSNQPQHF
TGTGCAATCCACGGGGAAGGGAGCAATCAGCCCCAGCATTTT
>TRBD1|TRBJ1-1|NA|TRBV7-3
CASSQDRDTEAFF
TGTGCCAGCAGTCAAGACAGGGACACTGAAGCTTTCTTT
>TRBD2|TRBJ2-1|NA|TRBV11-3
CASSLDRASGNEQFF
TGTGCCAGCAGCTTAGATCGGGCTAGCGGCAATGAGCAGTTCTTC
>NA|TRBJ1-2|NA|TRBV28
CASSLWGPTDGYTF
TGTGCCAGCAGTTTATGGGGACCTACAGATGGCTACACCTTC
>TRBD1|TRBJ1-2|NA|TRBV10-3
CAISESKTGSPDGYTF
TGTGCCATCAGTGAGTCGAAGACAGGGTCCCCCGATGGCTACACCTTC
>NA|TRBJ2-1|NA|TRBV6-6
CASSYSFREQFF
TGTGCCAGCAGTTACTCTTTCCGGGAGCAGTTCTTC
>NA|TRBJ1-4|NA|TRBV5-1
CASSVTGIEVEKLFF
TGCGCCAGCAGCGTCACAGGGATTGAAGTGGAAAAACTGTTTTTT
>TRBD1|TRBJ2-1|NA|TRBV28
CASNPSRGRYNEQFF
TGTGCCAGCAACCCCTCCAGGGGGCGGTACAATGAGCAGTTCTTC
>NA|TRBJ2-7|NA|TRBV6-1
CASREEGQSYEQYF
TGTGCCAGCAGAGAGGAGGGACAGTCCTACGAGCAGTACTTC
>NA|TRBJ2-5|NA|TRBV6-6
CASSYSPTAQETQYF
TGTGCCAGCAGTTACTCCCCGACAGCCCAAGAGACCCAGTACTTC